Shown below are 19 T cell receptor beta chains from a single sample sequenced in a study of post-analysis software for immune sequencing data. Study findings and constraints: Roughly five TRBV segments were significantly more frequent in patients than in controls. TRBV5-6, TRBV5-1 and TRBV20-1 were among these segments.

These receptors' targets are unknown. Unique molecular identifiers tagged the TCR beta cDNA libraries. MiXCR was run by TCRdb on the PCR reads, yielding one entry per CDR3 protein. Of 750,000 to 950,000 distinct CDR3 sequences in the sample, roughly half are singletons; the top ten hold 4.6%. The sequencing sample was made of blood. Receptor source: a girl under 18 with multiple sclerosis.

This clonotype was observed a few times. The rearrangement uses TRBV5-1 and TRBJ1-2; D call uncertain. The CDR3 loop spans 15 amino acids. The V and J ends lost 0 bases and 2 bases respectively, with 11 bases between them. From germline, CDR1 is SGHRS and CDR2 YFSETQ. CDR3 region: CASSLAVGENYGYTF. The DNA of the CDR3 is TGCGCCAGCAGCTTGGCTGTGGGAGAGAACTATGGCTACACCTTC.

The V gene is TRBV10-3, the J gene TRBJ1-4; D perhaps matches TRBD1 (5 bases). From germline, CDR1 is ENHRY and CDR2 SYGVKD. V lost 3 bases, J lost 0 bases, and 14 bases lay in between. This CDR3 has 17 amino acids. CDR3 in amino acids: CAISDSDRASTNEKLFF. DNA for the CDR3: TGTGCCATCAGTGACTCCGACAGAGCCTCAACTAATGAAAAACTGTTTTTT.

The J gene is TRBJ2-2, the V gene TRBV5-4; 12 nucleotides agree with TRBD2. CDR1 is SGHNT and CDR2 is YYREEE in the germline V gene (reference sequence). The CDR3 totals 16 residues. Unmatched junction bases numbered 6, after V lost 4 bases and J lost 5 bases. The CDR3 spells CASSKTSGRGTGELFF. CDR3 DNA sequence: TGTGCCAGCAGCAAGACTAGCGGGAGAGGGACCGGGGAGCTGTTTTTT.

V is TRBV6-1 and J is TRBJ2-1; D may correspond to TRBD1 or TRBD2 (6 bases each). This CDR3 comprises 16 residues. The germline CDR1 and CDR2 sequences are MNHNS and SASEGT. V lost 3 bases, J lost 3 bases, and 15 bases lay in between. CDR3 protein: CASSELIQGLYNEQFF. The CDR3 DNA follows: TGTGCCAGCAGTGAGTTAATACAGGGACTCTACAATGAGCAGTTCTTC.

V gene TRBV20-1 combines with J gene TRBJ2-5, with D possibly called TRBD1 or TRBD2 (6 bases each). Germline V CDR1 and CDR2: DFQATT, SNEGSKA (reference sequence). The CDR3 extends over 14 amino acids. Trimming shortened V by 0 bases and J by 5 bases, and 13 bases separated the two germline ends. The DNA of the CDR3 is TGCAGTGCTAGAGATAGGGGGGAATGGGAGACCCAGTACTTC. This encodes CSARDRGEWETQYF.

The J gene is TRBJ1-2, the V gene TRBV29-1; the D is unclear. Trimming removed 6 bases from V and 5 bases from J, with 13 bases in between. The CDR3 is 12 amino acids. CDR1 is SQVTM, CDR2 ANQGSEA, per germline. CDR3 sequence (DNA): TGCAGCGTAGGCACCTCAGTGTATGGCTACACCTTC. It specifies CSVGTSVYGYTF. Variable domain in full (rest from reference TRBV29-1 and TRBJ1-2): SAVISQKPSRDICQRGTSLTIQCQVDSQVTMMFWYRQQPGQSLTLIATANQGSEATYESGFVIDKFPISRPNLTFSTLTVSNMSPEDSSIYLCSVGTSVYGYTFGSGTRLTVV.

V usage is TRBV29-1 and J usage is TRBJ1-1; maybe TRBD1 (6 bases). The V and J ends lost 1 base and 4 bases respectively, with 13 bases between them. The CDR3 has 14 residues. Germline CDR1 is SQVTM and CDR2 is ANQGSEA. Here the CDR3 DNA reads TGCAGCGTTGAAGGCAGGGGAAGGTTCACTGAAGCTTTCTTT. Amino acid sequence: CSVEGRGRFTEAFF. Based on the CDR3 plus reference TRBV29-1 and TRBJ1-1, the full variable domain is SAVISQKPSRDICQRGTSLTIQCQVDSQVTMMFWYRQQPGQSLTLIATANQGSEATYESGFVIDKFPISRPNLTFSTLTVSNMSPEDSSIYLCSVEGRGRFTEAFFGQGTRLTVV.

Comment on this clonotype: Relative to the germline gene, one junction end is altered; a read error may explain this. The chain is built from TRBV7-2 and TRBJ2-5; possibly TRBD2 for D (6 bases). The CDR3 extends over 15 amino acids. CDR1 and CDR2 from the germline V gene are SGHTA and FQGNSA. The CDR3 bases are TGTGCCAGCAGCGCCGCGCGGGGAATACAAGAGACCCAGGACTTC. It yields the protein CASSAARGIQETQDF.

The table lists this clonotype with a few counts. The chain combines TRBV3-1 with TRBJ1-2; possible D gene TRBD1, 5 bases. The germline V gene encodes CDR1 LGHDT and CDR2 YNNKEL (reference sequence). The CDR3 loop spans 15 amino acids. The V gene lost 2 bases and the J gene lost 8 bases, with 18 bases spanning the gap. The CDR3, as DNA: TGTGCCAGCAGCCAAAGTATCCCGGGGCAGGGCGGCTACACCTTC. This encodes CASSQSIPGQGGYTF. Variable domain in full (rest from reference TRBV3-1 and TRBJ1-2): DTAVSQTPKYLVTQMGNDKSIKCEQNLGHDTMYWYKQDSKKFLKIMFSYNNKELIINETVPNRFSPKSPDKAHLNLHINSLELGDSAVYFCASSQSIPGQGGYTFGSGTRLTVV.

This clonotype was seen repeatedly, ten times or more. The chain links TRBV20-1 to TRBJ2-5; D is tentatively TRBD1 or TRBD2 (5 bases each). Germline CDR1 DFQATT, CDR2 SNEGSKA (reference sequence). V shed 5 bases and J shed 5 bases, with 12 bases lying between them. The CDR3 has 12 residues. CDR3 loop: CSAHWGGETQYF. CDR3 sequence (DNA): TGCAGTGCTCACTGGGGCGGGGAGACCCAGTACTTC.

This chain uses TRBV7-3 with TRBJ2-1; D may be TRBD1 or TRBD2 (5 bases each). The CDR3 loop spans 14 amino acids. Between the trimmed V and J ends, which lost 5 bases and 5 bases, there was a span of 13 bases. Germline CDR1 and CDR2: SGHTA and FQGTGA. The CDR3 coding sequence is TGTGCCAGCAGCCCCGGGGTGGGGCACAATGAGCAGTTCTTC. Amino acids: CASSPGVGHNEQFF.

The chain uses TRBV7-3 and TRBJ2-7; TRBD1 agrees at 11 bases. This CDR3 has 16 residues. With 5 bases clipped from V and 0 bases from J, the junction kept 6 bases outside the gene matches. CDR1 is SGHTA, CDR2 FQGTGA, per germline. The chain's CDR3 is CASSLGTGGTSYEQYF. The CDR3 bases are TGTGCCAGCAGCCTTGGGACAGGGGGAACCTCCTACGAGCAGTACTTC.

The chain is built from TRBV20-1 and TRBJ2-7; TRBD1 matches 12 bases. This CDR3 has 15 amino acids. Germline V gene sequence: CDR1 DFQATT, CDR2 SNEGSKA (reference sequence). Trimming took 6 bases from V and 5 from J; bases not matched to a gene: 11. The CDR3 nucleotides are TGCAGTGCCAAACGACCGGGACAGGGGGCACACGAGCAGTACTTC. It is translated as CSAKRPGQGAHEQYF.

The rearrangement joins TRBV7-8 to TRBJ1-2; a weak D match, TRBD1 (5 bases). The CDR3 covers 14 residues. The V gene lost 2 bases and the J gene lost 7 bases, with 14 bases spanning the gap. Germline loops: CDR1 SGHVS, CDR2 FQNEAQ. Here the CDR3 DNA reads TGTGCCAGCAGCTTATCCGGGACGGTGGTTGGCTACACCTTC. This encodes CASSLSGTVVGYTF.

This clonotype was seen only a few times. This chain connects TRBV5-1 to TRBJ2-5; D perhaps matches TRBD1 (5 bases). Trimming took 5 bases from V and 3 from J, leaving 8 bases between them. The CDR3 covers 12 residues. Germline V gene data show CDR1 as SGHRS and CDR2 as YFSETQ. The CDR3 DNA reads as TGCGCCAGCAGAAACAGGAAAGAGACCCAGTACTTC. It encodes CASRNRKETQYF.

About this clonotype: The junction shows a germline mismatch at one end, possibly a read error. The V and J genes are TRBV7-9 and TRBJ2-1, with TRBD2 matching 7 bases. The CDR3 has 15 residues. Looked up from germline, CDR1 is SEHNR and CDR2 is FQNEAQ (reference sequence). The CDR3 sequence is CAGSLDRGAYNEQFF. The CDR3 DNA reads TGTGCCGGCAGCTTAGATCGGGGGGCCTACAATGAGCAGTTCTTC. Variable domain in full (rest from reference TRBV7-9 and TRBJ2-1): DTGVSQNPRHKITKRGQNVTFRCDPISEHNRLYWYRQTLGQGPEFLTYFQNEAQLEKSRLLSDRFSAERPKGSFSTLEIQRTEQGDSAMYLCAGSLDRGAYNEQFFGPGTRLTVL.

Comment on this clonotype: At one of its ends the junction is not consistent with the germline gene, which may arise from a read error. V is TRBV29-1 and J is TRBJ2-5; tentatively, D is TRBD1 (5 bases). The CDR3 is made up of 11 amino acids. Germline V gene lookup returns CDR1 SQVTM and CDR2 ANQGSEA. The CDR3 nucleotides are TGCAGCGCCTCAGGGTACGAGACCCGGTACTTC. It encodes CSASGYETRYF.

This clonotype was observed once. The rearrangement joins TRBV21-1 to TRBJ2-4. TRBV21-1 is a documented pseudogene. There are 12 residues in the CDR3. Here the CDR3 DNA reads TGTGCCAGCAGCAAATCCGTAAACATTCAGTACTTC. It translates to CASSKSVNIQYF.

The chain carries TRBV4-1 and TRBJ2-7; 7 nucleotides align to TRBD1. Germline V gene data show CDR1 as MGHRA and CDR2 as YSYEKL. V lost 3 bases, J lost 5 bases, and 19 bases stayed unmatched. This CDR3 comprises 18 residues. In nucleotides, the CDR3 is TGCGCCAGCAGCCAGATAGGACAGGCCCGAGTCTTTAGCGACGAGCAGTACTTC. It translates to CASSQIGQARVFSDEQYF.